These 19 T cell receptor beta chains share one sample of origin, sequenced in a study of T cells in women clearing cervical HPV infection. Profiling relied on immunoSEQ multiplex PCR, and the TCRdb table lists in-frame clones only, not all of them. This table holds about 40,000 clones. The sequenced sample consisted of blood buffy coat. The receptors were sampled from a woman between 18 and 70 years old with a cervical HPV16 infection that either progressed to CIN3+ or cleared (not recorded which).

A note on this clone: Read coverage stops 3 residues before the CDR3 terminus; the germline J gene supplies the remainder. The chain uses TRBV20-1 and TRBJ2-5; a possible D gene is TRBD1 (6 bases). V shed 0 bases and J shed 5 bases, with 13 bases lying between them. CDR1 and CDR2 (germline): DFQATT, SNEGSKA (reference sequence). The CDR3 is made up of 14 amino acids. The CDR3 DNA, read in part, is TGCAGTGCTAGAGATCAACAGGGCTGGGAGACC. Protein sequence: CSARDQQGWET. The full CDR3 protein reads CSARDQQGWETQYF.

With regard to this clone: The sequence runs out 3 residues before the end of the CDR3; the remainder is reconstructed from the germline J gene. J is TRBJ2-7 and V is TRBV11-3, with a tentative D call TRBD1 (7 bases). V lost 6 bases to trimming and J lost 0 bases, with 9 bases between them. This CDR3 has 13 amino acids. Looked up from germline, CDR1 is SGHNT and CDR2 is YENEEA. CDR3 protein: CASRRDSSYEQYF. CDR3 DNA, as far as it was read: TGTGCCAGCAGGCGGGACAGCTCCTACGAG.

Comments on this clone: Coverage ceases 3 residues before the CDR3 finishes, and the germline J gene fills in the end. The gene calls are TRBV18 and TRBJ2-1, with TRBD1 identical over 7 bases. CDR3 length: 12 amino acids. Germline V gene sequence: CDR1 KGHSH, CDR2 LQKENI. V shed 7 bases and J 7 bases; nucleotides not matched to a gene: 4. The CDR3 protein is CASLGQPNEQFF. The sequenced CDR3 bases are TGTGCCAGCTTGGGACAGCCAAATGAG. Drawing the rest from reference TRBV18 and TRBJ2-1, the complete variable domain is NAGVMQNPRHLVRRRGQEARLRCSPMKGHSHVYWYRQLPEEGLKFMVYLQKENIIDESGMPKERFSAEFPKEGPSILRIQQVVRGDSAAYFCASLGQPNEQFFGPGTRLTVL.

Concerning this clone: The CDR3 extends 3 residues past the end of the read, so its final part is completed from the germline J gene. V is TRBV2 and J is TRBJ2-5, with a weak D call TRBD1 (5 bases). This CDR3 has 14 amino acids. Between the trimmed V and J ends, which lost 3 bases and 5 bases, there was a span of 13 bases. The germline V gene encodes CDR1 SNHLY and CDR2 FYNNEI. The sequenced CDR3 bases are TGTGCCAGCAGTGAGCAGGGAAGCGAGGAGACC. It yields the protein CASSEQGSEET. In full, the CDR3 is CASSEQGSEETQYF.

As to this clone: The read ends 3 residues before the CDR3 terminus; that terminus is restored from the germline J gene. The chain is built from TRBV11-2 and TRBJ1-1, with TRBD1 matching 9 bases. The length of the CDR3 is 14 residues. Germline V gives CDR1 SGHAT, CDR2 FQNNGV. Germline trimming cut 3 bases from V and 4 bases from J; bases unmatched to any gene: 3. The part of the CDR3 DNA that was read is TGTGCCAGCAGCTTGTACAGGGGGCTCACTGAA. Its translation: CASSLYRGLTE. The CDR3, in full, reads CASSLYRGLTEAFF. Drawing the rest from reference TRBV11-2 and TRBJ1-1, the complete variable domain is EAGVAQSPRYKIIEKRQSVAFWCNPISGHATLYWYQQILGQGPKLLIQFQNNGVVDDSQLPKDRFSAERLKGVDSTLKIQPAKLEDSAVYLCASSLYRGLTEAFFGQGTRLTVV.

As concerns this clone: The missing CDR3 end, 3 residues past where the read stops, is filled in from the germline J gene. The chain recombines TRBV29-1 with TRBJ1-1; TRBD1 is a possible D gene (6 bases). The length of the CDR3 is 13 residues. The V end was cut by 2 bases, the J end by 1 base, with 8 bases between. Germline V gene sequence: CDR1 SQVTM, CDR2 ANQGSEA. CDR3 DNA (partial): TGCAGCGTTGAACCGGGACAGAACACTGAA. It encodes CSVEPGQNTE. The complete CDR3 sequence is CSVEPGQNTEAFF.

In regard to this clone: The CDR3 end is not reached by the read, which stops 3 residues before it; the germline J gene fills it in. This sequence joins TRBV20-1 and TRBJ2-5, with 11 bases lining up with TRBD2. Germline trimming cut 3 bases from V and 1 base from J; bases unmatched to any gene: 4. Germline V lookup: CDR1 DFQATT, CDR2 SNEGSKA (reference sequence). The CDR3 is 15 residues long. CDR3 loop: CSARVLAGAQETQYF. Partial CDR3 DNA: TGCAGTGCTAGGGTACTAGCGGGGGCCCAAGAGACC.

Incomplete CDR3 DNA: TGTGCCAGCAGCTATGCGACAACCAATACG. Translating gives CASSYATTNT. The whole CDR3 sequence reads CASSYATTNTQYF. The chain uses TRBV11-2 and TRBJ2-3; unclear D gene. The read terminates 3 residues ahead of where the CDR3 ends, so the germline J gene completes it. CDR3 length equals 13 residues. Germline CDR1 reads SGHAT; CDR2 reads FQNNGV. V was pared by 4 bases and J by 7 bases, with 12 bases between.

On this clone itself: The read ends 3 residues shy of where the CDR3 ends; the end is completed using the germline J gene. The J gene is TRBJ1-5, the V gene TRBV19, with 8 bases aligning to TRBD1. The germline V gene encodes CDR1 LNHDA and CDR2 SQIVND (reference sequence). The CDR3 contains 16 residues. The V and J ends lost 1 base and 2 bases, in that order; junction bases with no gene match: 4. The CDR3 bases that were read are TGTGCCAGTAGTATAGGGCAGGGGGCAGGCAATCAGCCC. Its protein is CASSIGQGAGNQP. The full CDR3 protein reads CASSIGQGAGNQPQHF.

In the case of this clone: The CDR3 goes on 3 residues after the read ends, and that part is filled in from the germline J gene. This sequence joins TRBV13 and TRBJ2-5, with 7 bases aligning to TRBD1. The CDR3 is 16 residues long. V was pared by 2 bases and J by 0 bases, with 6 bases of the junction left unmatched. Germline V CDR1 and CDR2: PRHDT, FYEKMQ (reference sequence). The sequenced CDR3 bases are TGTGCCAGCAGCTTATCTGTGGGGACAGACCAAGAGACC. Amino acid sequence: CASSLSVGTDQET. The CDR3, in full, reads CASSLSVGTDQETQYF.

The sequenced CDR3 bases are TGTGCCACGGCTCTGACAGGGGTACAGCCC. It encodes CATALTGVQP. The full CDR3 protein reads CATALTGVQPQHF. J is TRBJ1-5 and V is TRBV12-3 or TRBV12-4, with 8 bases fitting TRBD1. The read terminates 3 residues before the CDR3 end, so the remaining end is supplied by the germline J gene. This CDR3 has 13 residues. After removal of 10 bases from V and 7 bases from J, the junction contained 9 bases not matched to a gene.

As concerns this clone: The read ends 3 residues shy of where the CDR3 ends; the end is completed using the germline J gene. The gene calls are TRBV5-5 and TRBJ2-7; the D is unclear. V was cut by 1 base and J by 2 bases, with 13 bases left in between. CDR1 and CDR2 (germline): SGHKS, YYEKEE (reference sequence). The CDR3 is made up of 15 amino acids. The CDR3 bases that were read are TGTGCCAGCAGCTTGAGGGCCAGGTCAGCCTACGAG. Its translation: CASSLRARSAYE. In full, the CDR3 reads CASSLRARSAYEQYF.

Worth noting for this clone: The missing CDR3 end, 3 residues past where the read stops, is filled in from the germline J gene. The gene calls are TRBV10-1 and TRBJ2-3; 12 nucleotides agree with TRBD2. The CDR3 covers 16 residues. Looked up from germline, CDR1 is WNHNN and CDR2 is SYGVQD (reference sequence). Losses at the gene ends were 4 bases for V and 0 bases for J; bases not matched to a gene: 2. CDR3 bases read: TGCGCCAGCAGTGGGACTAGCGGGGTTAGCACAGATACG. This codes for CASSGTSGVSTDT. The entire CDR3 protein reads CASSGTSGVSTDTQYF.

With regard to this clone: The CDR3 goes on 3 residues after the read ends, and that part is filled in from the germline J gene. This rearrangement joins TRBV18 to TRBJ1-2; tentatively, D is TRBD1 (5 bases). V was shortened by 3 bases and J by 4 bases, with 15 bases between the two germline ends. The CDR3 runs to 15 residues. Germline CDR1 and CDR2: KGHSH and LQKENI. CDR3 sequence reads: CASSPTDNTLYGYTF. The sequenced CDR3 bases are TGTGCCAGCTCACCCACGGACAATACCCTCTATGGC.

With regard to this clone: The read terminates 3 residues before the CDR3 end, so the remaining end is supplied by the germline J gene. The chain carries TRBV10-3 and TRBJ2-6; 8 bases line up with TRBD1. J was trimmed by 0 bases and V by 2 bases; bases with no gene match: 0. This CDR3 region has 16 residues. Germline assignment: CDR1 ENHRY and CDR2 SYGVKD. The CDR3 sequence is CAISETGGSGANVLTF. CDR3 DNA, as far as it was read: TGTGCCATCAGTGAGACAGGGGGCTCTGGGGCCAACGTC.

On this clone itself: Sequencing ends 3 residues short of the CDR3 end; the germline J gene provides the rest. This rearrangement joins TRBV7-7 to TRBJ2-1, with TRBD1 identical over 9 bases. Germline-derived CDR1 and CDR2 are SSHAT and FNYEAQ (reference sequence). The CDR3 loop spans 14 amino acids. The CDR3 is CASARGQGKNEQFF. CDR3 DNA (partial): TGTGCTAGCGCCCGGGGACAGGGTAAGAATGAG.

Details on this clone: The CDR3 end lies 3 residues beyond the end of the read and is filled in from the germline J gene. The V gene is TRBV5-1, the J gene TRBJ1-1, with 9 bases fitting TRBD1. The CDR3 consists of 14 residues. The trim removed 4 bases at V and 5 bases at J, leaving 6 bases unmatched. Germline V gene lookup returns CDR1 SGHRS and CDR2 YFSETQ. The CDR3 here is CASSRGQGRTEAFF. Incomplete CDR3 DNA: TGCGCCAGCAGCCGAGGACAGGGGAGGACTGAA.

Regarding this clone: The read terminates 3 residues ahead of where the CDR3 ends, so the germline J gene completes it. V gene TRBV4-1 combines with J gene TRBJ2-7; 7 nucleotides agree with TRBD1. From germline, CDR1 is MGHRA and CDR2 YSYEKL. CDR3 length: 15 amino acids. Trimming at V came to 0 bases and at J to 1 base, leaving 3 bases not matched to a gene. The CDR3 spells CASSQEDRASYEQYF. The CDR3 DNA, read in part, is TGCGCCAGCAGCCAAGAAGACAGGGCGTCCTACGAG.

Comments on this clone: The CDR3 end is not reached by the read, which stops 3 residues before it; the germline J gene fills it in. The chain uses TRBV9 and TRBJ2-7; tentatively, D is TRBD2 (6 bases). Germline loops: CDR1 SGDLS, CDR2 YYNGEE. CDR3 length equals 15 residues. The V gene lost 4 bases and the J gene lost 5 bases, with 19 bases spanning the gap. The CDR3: CASSLHAGLGDEQYF. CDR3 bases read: TGTGCCAGCAGCCTCCACGCGGGGCTCGGGGACGAG.